A single sample gave rise to the 10 T cell receptor beta chains below, sequenced in a study of blood T cell repertoires in COVID-19 (dated by TCRdb to between 2020 and 2021). The library relied on the immunoSEQ multiplex PCR assay. In its TCRdb copy, this immuneACCESS table keeps in-frame sequences only and misses some clones. Where compared with another copy, unresolved V genes explain less than half of these, and the others have no known cause. The sample records 25,000 to 30,000 clones, 70% to 90% of which are singletons. Around 26% of the sample goes to the ten largest clones. Sample: peripheral blood. The receptors derive from an elderly woman with COVID-19, enrolled during active disease.

The chain has TRBV18 and TRBJ1-1; TRBD1 aligns across 8 bases. Trimming took 3 bases from V and 3 from J; bases not matched to a gene: 0. Germline-derived CDR1 and CDR2 are KGHSH and LQKENI. CDR3 length equals 13 residues. CDR3 sequence: CASSPDRDTEAFF. In nucleotides, the CDR3 is TGTGCCAGCTCACCGGACAGGGACACTGAAGCTTTCTTT. Full variable domain (outside the CDR3, taken from reference TRBV18 and TRBJ1-1): NAGVMQNPRHLVRRRGQEARLRCSPMKGHSHVYWYRQLPEEGLKFMVYLQKENIIDESGMPKERFSAEFPKEGPSILRIQQVVRGDSAAYFCASSPDRDTEAFFGQGTRLTVV.

The CDR3 DNA sequence: TGTGCCAGTAGTATACAGGGTAACTATGGCTACACCTTC. This codes for CASSIQGNYGYTF. The V call is TRBV19, the J call TRBJ1-2; the D gene is possibly TRBD1 (5 bases). The ends were cut back, 2 bases at V and 1 base at J, with 5 bases in the middle. CDR1 is LNHDA and CDR2 is SQIVND in the germline V gene (reference sequence). This CDR3 spans 13 amino acids.

The V gene is TRBV29-1, the J gene TRBJ1-1; no clear D gene. Per the germline V gene, CDR1 is SQVTM and CDR2 is ANQGSEA. CDR3 length equals 12 residues. Trimming removed 7 bases from V and 1 base from J, with 10 bases in between. The DNA of the CDR3 is TGCAGCGCCGGACTCAGGAACACTGAAGCTTTCTTT. Protein: CSAGLRNTEAFF.

The genes are TRBV5-4 and TRBJ2-2, with a weak D call TRBD1 (5 bases). Trimming took off 0 bases at V and 4 bases at J, with 7 bases between the two ends. CDR3 length: 14 residues. In germline, CDR1 is SGHNT, CDR2 YYREEE (reference sequence). CDR3 loop: CASSLVQGTGELFF. In DNA form, the CDR3 reads TGTGCCAGCAGCTTGGTTCAGGGCACCGGGGAGCTGTTTTTT. Based on the CDR3 plus reference TRBV5-4 and TRBJ2-2, the full variable domain is ETGVTQSPTHLIKTRGQQVTLRCSSQSGHNTVSWYQQALGQGPQFIFQYYREEENGRGNFPPRFSGLQFPNYSSELNVNALELDDSALYLCASSLVQGTGELFFGEGSRLTVL.

J is TRBJ2-7 and V is TRBV7-9; possibly TRBD1 for D (5 bases). The ends were cut back, 5 bases at V and 0 bases at J, with 11 bases in the middle. The CDR3 loop spans 14 amino acids. Germline-derived CDR1 and CDR2 are SEHNR and FQNEAQ (reference sequence). The CDR3 bases are TGTGCCAGCAGCCCACAGGTCTACTCCTACGAGCAGTACTTC. Protein product: CASSPQVYSYEQYF.

Points on this clone: The junction differs from germline at one of its ends, possibly a read error. This rearrangement joins TRBV19 to TRBJ1-2; 8 bases are shared with TRBD1. This CDR3 has 11 residues. Germline V gene lookup returns CDR1 LNHDA and CDR2 SQIVND (reference sequence). This chain's CDR3 is CASSPRDRPHF. The CDR3 DNA sequence: TGTGCCAGTAGTCCCCGGGACAGGCCACACTTC.

The rearrangement joins TRBV27 to TRBJ2-1; TRBD2 matches 13 bases. CDR1 is MNHEY and CDR2 is SMNVEV in the germline V gene (reference sequence). The trim removed 4 bases at V and 4 bases at J, leaving 4 bases unmatched. The CDR3 loop spans 16 amino acids. The CDR3 DNA reads TGTGCCAGCAGTTCACTAGCGGGGGGGCCGTACAATGAGCAGTTCTTC. Residues: CASSSLAGGPYNEQFF.

The chain combines TRBV19 with TRBJ2-3, with D tentatively TRBD1 (5 bases). Germline values: CDR1 LNHDA, CDR2 SQIVND (reference sequence). The V end was cut by 6 bases, the J end by 0 bases, with 13 bases between. The CDR3 has 15 residues. The CDR3 nucleotides are TGTGCCAGTAGCCTAGACAGCGCAAGCACAGATACGCAGTATTTT. Residues: CASSLDSASTDTQYF.

This chain joins TRBV5-1 and TRBJ2-3, with D maybe TRBD2 (5 bases). CDR1 SGHRS and CDR2 YFSETQ come from the germline V gene. This CDR3 has 15 amino acids. Trimming shortened V by 0 bases and J by 1 base, and 9 bases separated the two germline ends. CDR3 bases: TGCGCCAGCAGCTTGGGCGGACTCGGCACAGATACGCAGTATTTT. Protein: CASSLGGLGTDTQYF. The full variable domain, in which reference TRBV5-1 and TRBJ2-3 provide the parts outside the CDR3, is KAGVTQTPRYLIKTRGQQVTLSCSPISGHRSVSWYQQTPGQGLQFLFEYFSETQRNKGNFPGRFSGRQFSNSRSEMNVSTLELGDSALYLCASSLGGLGTDTQYFGPGTRLTVL.

This sequence joins TRBV2 and TRBJ2-7, with D perhaps TRBD1 (5 bases). This CDR3 has 13 amino acids. CDR1 is SNHLY, CDR2 FYNNEI, per germline. V lost 7 bases and J lost 4, with 14 bases in between. The CDR3 spells CASIQEGIYEQYF. In nucleotides, the CDR3 is TGTGCCAGCATACAGGAAGGGATTTACGAGCAGTACTTC.